This TCR beta chain was sequenced in a study of T cell repertoires in cytomegalovirus infection. About the study: Through public TCR beta signatures, both CMV infection and matching HLA type were indicated.

Germline V lookup: CDR1 MNHEY, CDR2 SVGAGI. The CDR3 runs 14 residues. J was trimmed by 2 bases and V by 6 bases; bases with no gene match: 3. From the reads, TCRdb called clonotypes with MiXCR, one entry per CDR3 protein. The profile covers about 120,000 distinct CDR3 sequences, with 9.5% to 13% appearing a single time and 30% to 40% taken by the ten largest. Study-level points and caveats: The ex vivo response was dominated by HLA-C-restricted CMV-specific TCR beta clonotypes. Pooled public TCR beta family frequency picked out CMV carriers with the relevant HLA.

This clonotype was recorded at least ten times. The target antigen is unknown. The TCR comes from a human donor in good health (CMV status not recorded). Some clones in this sample may be carry-over from other donors' samples. The chain couples TRBV6-5 to TRBJ2-7; 11 bases agree with TRBD1. Material for sequencing was PBMCs, sequenced either directly or after in vitro stimulation (not recorded which). The CDR3 bases are TGTGCCAGCAGAAGGGGACAGGGGGCCTACGAGCAGTACTTC. Its translation: CASRRGQGAYEQYF.